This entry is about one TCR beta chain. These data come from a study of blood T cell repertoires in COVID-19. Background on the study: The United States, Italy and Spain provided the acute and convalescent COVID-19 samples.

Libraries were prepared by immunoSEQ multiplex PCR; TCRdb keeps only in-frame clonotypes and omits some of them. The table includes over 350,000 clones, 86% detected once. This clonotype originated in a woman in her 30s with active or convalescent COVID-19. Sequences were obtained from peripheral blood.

The CDR3 region is CASSLDGALNTEAFF. CDR3 sequence (DNA): TGTGCCAGCAGCTTGGATGGGGCTCTGAACACTGAAGCTTTCTTT. V is TRBV5-4 and J is TRBJ1-1, with D possibly matching TRBD1 (5 bases). The V end was cut by 0 bases, the J end by 0 bases, with 9 bases between. This CDR3 is 15 amino acids long. CDR1 and CDR2 from the germline V gene are SGHNT and YYREEE (reference sequence).